This T cell receptor (beta chain) was documented in a study of T cell responses to AZD1222 COVID-19 vaccine. About this clone: Its specificity is unknown.

General study results and limits: Clonal diversity may have been underestimated, and the donors were mostly white British, with more females than males. The number of AZD1222 recipients seropositive at baseline was only five or six. Unmutated regions of variants are reportedly targeted by nearly half of spike-specific TCRs.

The table came from immunoSEQ multiplex PCR; TCRdb's copy has only in-frame clones and leaves some out. This table holds more than 85,000 clones, less than 90% found once. CDR3 length: 15 amino acids. Germline V CDR1 and CDR2: LNHDA, SQIVND (reference sequence). Trimming removed 6 bases at V and 6 bases at J, with 17 bases between. The receptor was derived from an adult in good health. Sequencing used peripheral blood, obtained on day 0 of AZD1222 vaccination. V and J are TRBV19 and TRBJ2-2; a weak D match, TRBD1 (6 bases). CDR3 in amino acids: CASRWDKGVAGELFF. The CDR3 bases are TGTGCCAGTAGATGGGACAAGGGGGTGGCCGGGGAGCTGTTTTTT.